The clone carrying this T cell receptor (beta chain) appeared a few times. Its target is unknown. All donors were healthy Caucasians. One entry per CDR3 protein, called by TCRdb with MiXCR from the 5' RACE reads. Of 1.5 million to 2 million distinct CDR3 sequences in the sample, about 32% were seen once. The sample is drawn from a study of identical twins. General observations from the study: There was an excess of low generation probability in the out-of-frame alpha sequences that twins shared.

The V and J ends lost 8 bases and 0 bases respectively, with 13 bases between them. CDR3 length equals 14 residues. Germline V gives CDR1 LGHNA, CDR2 YNFKEQ. Sequenced input: cord blood. This chain uses TRBV4-2 with TRBJ1-1; perhaps TRBD1 as D (6 bases). The sequence was obtained from a newborn girl in good health. CDR3 nucleotides: TGTGCCAGCCTTGGGGGGCAGATGAACACTGAAGCTTTCTTT. It translates to CASLGGQMNTEAFF.